These T cell receptor beta chains were read from a single sample in a study of graft-versus-host responses after intestinal transplantation. Sequencing used immunoSEQ multiplex PCR; TCRdb keeps in-frame clones, though not all of them. This sample yields 20,000 to 25,000 clones, of which 40% to 50% are seen a single time; 0.88% belongs to the top ten. The sample consisted of alloreactive CD4+ T cells from a mixed lymphocyte reaction culture, taken before intestinal transplant. The origin of the receptors is a human patient who received an intestinal transplant. Each CDR3 is given without its conserved first and last residue. The order of the fields is V gene, clone size, J gene, CDR3 protein. Rows may omit the clone size; those that give it use once, few, many or a size class.

V gene: TRBV18
clone size: -
J gene: TRBJ2-7
CDR3 protein: ASSSTGSGQY

V gene: TRBV10-2
clone size: few
J gene: TRBJ2-7
CDR3 protein: ASTKAGIGSYEQY

V gene: TRBV4-1
clone size: -
J gene: TRBJ2-1
CDR3 protein: ASSQEVTGVYNEQF

V gene: TRBV11-2
clone size: once
J gene: TRBJ1-2
CDR3 protein: ASSSGQNYGYT

V gene: TRBV6-8
clone size: few
J gene: TRBJ1-2
CDR3 protein: ASSSITGGDGYT

V gene: TRBV6-5
clone size: medium-sized
J gene: TRBJ1-1
CDR3 protein: ASIPTGGTEAF

V gene: TRBV7-9
clone size: once
J gene: TRBJ2-5
CDR3 protein: ASSPRRAGLQETQY

V gene: TRBV6-1
clone size: -
J gene: TRBJ2-1
CDR3 protein: ASSELGVLAYNEQF

V gene: TRBV18
clone size: -
J gene: -
CDR3 protein: ASSLTGAAYEQY

V gene: TRBV7-2
clone size: -
J gene: TRBJ2-3
CDR3 protein: ASSLVRLAGTDTQY

V gene: TRBV10-3
clone size: few
J gene: TRBJ1-2
CDR3 protein: AISESRDYGYT